Below are 19 T cell receptor beta chains sequenced from a single sample in a study of blood T cell repertoires in COVID-19. TCRdb's table, derived via immunoSEQ multiplex PCR, lists solely in-frame clones and lacks some. This sample has roughly 300,000 clones, with nearly 90% found just once. Sample: PBMCs or T cells enriched from blood (not recorded which). Source of these receptors: a woman younger than 45 who had recovered from COVID-19.

The gene calls are TRBV11-3 and TRBJ2-3; D is possibly TRBD2 (6 bases). The V gene's germline CDR1 is SGHNT and CDR2 YENEEA. CDR3 length: 14 residues. Trimming shortened V by 4 bases and J by 4 bases, and 12 bases separated the two germline ends. The CDR3, as DNA: TGTGCCAGCAGCTCGGGACTCTCCCCAGATACGCAGTATTTT. It yields the protein CASSSGLSPDTQYF.

The rearrangement links TRBV9 to TRBJ1-3; D might be TRBD1 (5 bases). Germline V gives CDR1 SGDLS, CDR2 YYNGEE. V was shortened by 0 bases and J by 2 bases, with 12 bases between the two germline ends. This CDR3 is built from 16 residues. The CDR3 region is CASSVEIGGPGNTIYF. Here the CDR3 DNA reads TGTGCCAGCAGCGTAGAGATCGGGGGACCTGGAAACACCATATATTTT. Supplemented by reference TRBV9 and TRBJ1-3, the full variable domain reads DSGVTQTPKHLITATGQRVTLRCSPRSGDLSVYWYQQSLDQGLQFLIQYYNGEERAKGNILERFSAQQFPDLHSELNLSSLELGDSALYFCASSVEIGGPGNTIYFGEGSWLTVV.

V usage is TRBV19 and J usage is TRBJ1-5, with 7 bases that match TRBD1. The CDR3 spans 16 residues. CDR1 and CDR2 (germline): LNHDA, SQIVND (reference sequence). The V and J ends lost 6 bases and 8 bases, in that order; junction bases with no gene match: 16. The CDR3 nucleotides are TGTGCCAGTAGGGAGAAAGACAGGGTAAGCGGTGAGCCCCAGCATTTT. It encodes CASREKDRVSGEPQHF.

This chain links TRBV6-1 with TRBJ1-5, with 7 bases matching TRBD1. The germline V gene encodes CDR1 MNHNS and CDR2 SASEGT. This CDR3 has 16 amino acids. With 2 bases clipped from V and 2 bases from J, the junction kept 6 bases outside the gene matches. The CDR3 loop reads CASSETGVGGNQPQHF. As DNA, the CDR3 is TGTGCCAGCAGTGAAACAGGGGTTGGGGGCAATCAGCCCCAGCATTTT.

This chain connects TRBV5-6 to TRBJ2-7; D may be TRBD1 (5 bases). V was shortened by 4 bases and J by 0 bases, with 11 bases between the two germline ends. The CDR3 consists of 14 residues. Germline CDR1 reads SGHDT; CDR2 reads YYEEEE. The CDR3 spells CASSPLTASYEQYF. DNA for the CDR3: TGTGCCAGCAGCCCCTTGACAGCCTCCTACGAGCAGTACTTC. The full variable domain, in which reference TRBV5-6 and TRBJ2-7 provide the parts outside the CDR3, is DAGVTQSPTHLIKTRGQQVTLRCSPKSGHDTVSWYQQALGQGPQFIFQYYEEEERQRGNFPDRFSGHQFPNYSSELNVNALLLGDSALYLCASSPLTASYEQYFGPGTRLTVT.

As to this clone: Compared with germline, one end of the junction differs, possibly owing to a read error. V is TRBV18 and J is TRBJ1-1; 10 bases are shared with TRBD1. The germline V gene has CDR1 KGHSH and CDR2 LQKENI. There are 15 residues in the CDR3. CDR3 bases: TGTGCCAGCTCTCCACGGACAGGGGGGAACACTGAAGCTTTCTTT. Translating gives CASSPRTGGNTEAFF.

V is TRBV5-1 and J is TRBJ2-7, with 9 bases fitting TRBD1. The CDR3 extends over 15 amino acids. Trimming cost V 5 bases and J 1 base; bases outside gene matches: 7. Per germline, CDR1 SGHRS and CDR2 YFSETQ. The CDR3, as DNA: TGCGCCAGCAGTAACGCCGGGACAGGGTCCTACGAGCAGTACTTC. It yields the protein CASSNAGTGSYEQYF. The full variable domain, with the rest looked up from reference TRBV5-1 and TRBJ2-7, is KAGVTQTPRYLIKTRGQQVTLSCSPISGHRSVSWYQQTPGQGLQFLFEYFSETQRNKGNFPGRFSGRQFSNSRSEMNVSTLELGDSALYLCASSNAGTGSYEQYFGPGTRLTVT.

V gene TRBV9 combines with J gene TRBJ2-2; D remains ambiguous. The CDR3 sequence is 15 residues long. The germline gives CDR1 SGDLS, CDR2 YYNGEE. V lost 4 bases to trimming and J lost 4 bases, with 14 bases between them. In nucleotides, the CDR3 is TGTGCCAGCAGCATGGGCCAGCTGGGCACCGGGGAGCTGTTTTTT. This translates into CASSMGQLGTGELFF.

This rearrangement joins TRBV5-5 to TRBJ1-1; 9 bases align to TRBD1. Germline V gives CDR1 SGHKS, CDR2 YYEKEE (reference sequence). The CDR3 length is 15 residues. J lost 0 bases, V lost 6 bases, and 6 bases had no gene match. The CDR3 region is CASIQTGGVNTEAFF. CDR3 sequence (DNA): TGTGCCAGCATCCAAACAGGGGGCGTGAACACTGAAGCTTTCTTT.

The chain joins TRBV6-1 to TRBJ1-6, with TRBD1 matching over 8 bases. The CDR3 loop spans 17 amino acids. Per germline, CDR1 MNHNS and CDR2 SASEGT. The ends lost 4 bases at V and 6 bases at J; junction bases unmatched: 11. Here the CDR3 reads CASSGSGQGSGNSPLHF. The CDR3 bases are TGTGCCAGCAGTGGGTCTGGACAGGGATCCGGTAATTCACCCCTCCACTTT.

V and J are TRBV6-2 or TRBV6-3 and TRBJ1-2; D is possibly TRBD1 (5 bases). With 5 bases removed from V and 3 bases from J, the gap between germline ends came to 13 bases. Germline V gives CDR1 MNHEY, CDR2 SVGEGT. The CDR3 spans 14 residues. CDR3 protein: CASSKGPWDYGYTF. CDR3 coding DNA: TGTGCCAGCAGTAAGGGGCCATGGGACTATGGCTACACCTTC.

For this clone: This CDR3 is also generated by other DNA sequences in the sample. This sequence joins TRBV18 and TRBJ1-1, with D possibly being TRBD1 (5 bases). Trimming took off 3 bases at V and 1 base at J, with 6 bases between the two ends. The CDR3 spans 13 residues. CDR1 KGHSH and CDR2 LQKENI come from the germline V gene. The CDR3 DNA follows: TGTGCCAGCTCACCTACAGGGAACACTGAAGCTTTCTTT. Translation: CASSPTGNTEAFF.

The V and J genes are TRBV6-2 or TRBV6-3 and TRBJ1-1; D is perhaps TRBD1 (5 bases). CDR1 and CDR2 (germline): MNHEY, SVGEGT. This CDR3 is 15 amino acids long. V was clipped by 5 bases and J by 0 bases, with 13 bases between them. CDR3 region: CASSRQSIMNTEAFF. As DNA, the CDR3 is TGTGCCAGCAGTCGACAGAGCATCATGAACACTGAAGCTTTCTTT.

The chain has TRBV5-8 and TRBJ1-2, with D possibly TRBD1 on 6 matching bases. V shed 4 bases and J shed 7 bases, with 20 bases lying between them. CDR3 length: 15 amino acids. Germline values: CDR1 SGHTS, CDR2 YDEGEE. In DNA, the CDR3 is TGTGCCAGCAGCGAAGGACAGTTTGCCACGCTTGGCTACACCTTC. Its translation: CASSEGQFATLGYTF. Looking up the rest from reference TRBV5-8 and TRBJ1-2 gives the full variable domain: EAGVTQSPTHLIKTRGQQATLRCSPISGHTSVYWYQQALGLGLQFLLWYDEGEERNRGNFPPRFSGRQFPNYSSELNVNALELEDSALYLCASSEGQFATLGYTFGSGTRLTVV.

The chain carries TRBV12-3 or TRBV12-4 and TRBJ2-7; D is undetermined. CDR3 size: 13 residues. Trimming removed 6 bases from V and 4 bases from J, with 13 bases in between. The CDR3 coding sequence is TGTGCCAGCAGCCCAACGACTGGATACGAGCAGTACTTC. This translates into CASSPTTGYEQYF.

V is TRBV4-3 and J is TRBJ2-4; the D gene is possibly TRBD2 (5 bases). Germline CDR1 reads LGHNA; CDR2 reads YSLEER. V was trimmed by 0 bases and J by 2 bases, leaving 26 bases between them. The CDR3 runs to 21 residues. The CDR3 protein is CASSQDRVETTPAGPKNIQYF. For the CDR3, the DNA is TGCGCCAGCAGCCAAGATAGGGTGGAGACTACCCCCGCTGGGCCCAAAAACATTCAGTACTTC.

The chain joins TRBV6-4 to TRBJ2-3; 7 bases map to TRBD2. Trimming removed 3 bases from V and 1 base from J; junction bases left unmatched: 4. The CDR3 has 15 residues. Germline-derived CDR1 and CDR2 are MRHNA and SNTAGT. CDR3 bases: TGTGCCAGCAGTGATGGAAGCGGGGGCACAGATACGCAGTATTTT. Its protein is CASSDGSGGTDTQYF.

This clone showed up just once. V and J are TRBV19 and TRBJ1-1; 7 bases fit TRBD1. The CDR3 has 15 residues. Germline V CDR1 and CDR2: LNHDA, SQIVND (reference sequence). The V and J ends lost 3 bases and 4 bases, in that order; junction bases with no gene match: 8. This chain's CDR3 is CASSIGDSLFTEAFF. The CDR3 DNA sequence: TGTGCCAGTAGTATTGGGGACAGCCTTTTCACTGAAGCTTTCTTT.

This chain connects TRBV6-5 to TRBJ1-6; 7 bases are a match to TRBD1. V was pared by 6 bases and J by 10 bases, with 9 bases of the junction left unmatched. CDR1 and CDR2 from the germline V gene are MNHEY and SVGAGI. This CDR3 contains 14 residues. The CDR3 is CASRPTGFNSPLHF. Here the CDR3 DNA reads TGTGCCAGCAGACCGACAGGGTTTAACTCACCCCTCCACTTT.